This TCR beta chain was observed in a study of multiple sclerosis patients with progressive multifocal leukoencephalopathy. Overall study results and limits: The findings' link to JC virus versus immunocompromise remained uncertain.

Clones were sequenced by immunoSEQ multiplex PCR, and TCRdb holds only the in-frame ones, with some missing. This sample has 25,000 to 35,000 clones, with about 87% found just once. Time point denoted: time of PML onset. Regarding this clone: Its antigen is unknown.

The ends were cut back, 4 bases at V and 7 bases at J, with 16 bases in the middle. Germline CDR1 reads SGHTA; CDR2 reads FQGTGA. This CDR3 spans 14 amino acids. The sequences come from PBMCs, collected from a patient treated with natalizumab. The sequence derives from a woman aged 40-49 years with progressive multifocal leukoencephalopathy. V usage is TRBV7-3 and J usage is TRBJ1-2; the D is unclear. CDR3 loop: CASSSEATTAGYTF. CDR3 nucleotides: TGTGCCAGCAGCTCCGAGGCGACTACAGCTGGCTACACCTTC.